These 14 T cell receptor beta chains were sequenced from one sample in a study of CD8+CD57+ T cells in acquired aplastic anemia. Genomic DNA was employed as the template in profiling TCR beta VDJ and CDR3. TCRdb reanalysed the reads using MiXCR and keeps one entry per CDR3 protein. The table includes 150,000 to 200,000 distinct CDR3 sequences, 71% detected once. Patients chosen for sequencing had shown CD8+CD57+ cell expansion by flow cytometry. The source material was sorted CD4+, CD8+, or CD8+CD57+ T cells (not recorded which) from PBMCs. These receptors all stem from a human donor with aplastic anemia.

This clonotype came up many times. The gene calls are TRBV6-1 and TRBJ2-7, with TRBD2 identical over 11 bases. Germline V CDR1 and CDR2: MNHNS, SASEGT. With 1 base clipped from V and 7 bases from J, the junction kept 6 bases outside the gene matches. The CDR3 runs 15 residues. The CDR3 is CASSEDSGGAGEQYV. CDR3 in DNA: TGTGCCAGCAGTGAAGATAGCGGGGGGGCCGGTGAGCAGTACGTC.

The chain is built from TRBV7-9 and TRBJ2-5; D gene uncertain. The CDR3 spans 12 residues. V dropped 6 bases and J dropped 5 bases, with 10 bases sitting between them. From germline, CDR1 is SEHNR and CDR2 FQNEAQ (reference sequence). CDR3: CASRKVGETQYF. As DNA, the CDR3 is TGTGCCAGCAGAAAGGTTGGGGAGACCCAGTACTTC. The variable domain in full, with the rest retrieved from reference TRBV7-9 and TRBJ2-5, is DTGVSQNPRHKITKRGQNVTFRCDPISEHNRLYWYRQTLGQGPEFLTYFQNEAQLEKSRLLSDRFSAERPKGSFSTLEIQRTEQGDSAMYLCASRKVGETQYFGPGTRLLVL.

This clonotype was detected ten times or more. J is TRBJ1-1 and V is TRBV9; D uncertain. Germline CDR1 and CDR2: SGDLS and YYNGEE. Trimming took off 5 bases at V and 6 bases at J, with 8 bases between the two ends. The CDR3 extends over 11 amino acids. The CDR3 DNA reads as TGTGCCAGCAGAATTTATCCTGAAGCTTTCTTT. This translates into CASRIYPEAFF.

CDR3 sequence: CASSLAQGDGTSGANVLTF. The CDR3 coding sequence is TGTGCCAGCAGCTTAGCGCAGGGGGACGGGACCTCTGGGGCCAACGTCCTGACTTTC. This chain joins TRBV7-6 and TRBJ2-6, with TRBD1 identical over 7 bases. CDR3 length equals 19 residues. Germline-derived CDR1 and CDR2 are SGHVS and FNYEAQ. J lost 0 bases, V lost 0 bases, and 8 bases had no gene match.

CDR3 DNA sequence: TGTGCCAGCAGCTTGGGGGACAGATTAGGCTACACCTTC. It encodes CASSLGDRLGYTF. This chain uses TRBV5-6 with TRBJ1-2, with 7 bases fitting TRBD1. This CDR3 is built from 13 residues. V trimming: 0 bases; J trimming: 8 bases; junction bases outside the gene matches: 4. Germline CDR1 reads SGHDT; CDR2 reads YYEEEE.

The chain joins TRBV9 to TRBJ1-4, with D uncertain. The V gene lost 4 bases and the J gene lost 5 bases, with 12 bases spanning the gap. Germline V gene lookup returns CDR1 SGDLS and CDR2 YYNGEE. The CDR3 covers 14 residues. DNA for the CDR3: TGTGCCAGCAGCCCCCAGATAGGCAATGAAAAACTGTTTTTT. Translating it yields CASSPQIGNEKLFF.

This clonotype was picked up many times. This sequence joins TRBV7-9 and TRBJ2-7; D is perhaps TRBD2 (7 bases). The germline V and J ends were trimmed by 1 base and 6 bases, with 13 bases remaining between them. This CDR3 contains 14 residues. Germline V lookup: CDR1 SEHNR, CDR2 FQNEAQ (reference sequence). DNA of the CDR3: TGTGCCAGCAGCTTAGGGCGGGGGCGCAGCGAGCAGTACTTC. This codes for CASSLGRGRSEQYF.

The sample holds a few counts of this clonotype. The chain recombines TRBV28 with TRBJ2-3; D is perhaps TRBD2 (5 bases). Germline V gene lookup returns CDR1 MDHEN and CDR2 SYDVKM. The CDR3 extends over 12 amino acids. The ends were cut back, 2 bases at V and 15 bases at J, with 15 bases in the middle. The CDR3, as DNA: TGTGCCAGCAGTTTACACCGGGATTTAAACTATTTT. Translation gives CASSLHRDLNYF.

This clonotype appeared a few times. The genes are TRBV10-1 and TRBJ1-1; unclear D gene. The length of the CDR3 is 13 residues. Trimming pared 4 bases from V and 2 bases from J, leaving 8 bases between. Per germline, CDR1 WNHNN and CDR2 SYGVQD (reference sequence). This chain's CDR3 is CASSAQINTEAFF. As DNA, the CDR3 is TGCGCCAGCAGTGCTCAGATTAACACTGAAGCTTTCTTT.

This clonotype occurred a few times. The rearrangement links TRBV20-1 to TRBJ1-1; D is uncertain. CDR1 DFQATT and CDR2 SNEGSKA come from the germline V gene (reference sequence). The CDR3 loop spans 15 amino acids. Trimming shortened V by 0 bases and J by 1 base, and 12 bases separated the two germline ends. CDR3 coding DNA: TGCAGTGCTAGAGAACATGGGCGGGCGAACACTGAAGCTTTCTTT. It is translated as CSAREHGRANTEAFF.

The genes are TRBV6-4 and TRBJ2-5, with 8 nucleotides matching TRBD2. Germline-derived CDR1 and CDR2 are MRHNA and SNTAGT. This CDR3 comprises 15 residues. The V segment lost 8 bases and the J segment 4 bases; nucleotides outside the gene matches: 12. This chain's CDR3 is CASRDEGLESETQYF. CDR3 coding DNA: TGTGCCAGCCGCGACGAGGGACTAGAGTCAGAGACCCAGTACTTC.

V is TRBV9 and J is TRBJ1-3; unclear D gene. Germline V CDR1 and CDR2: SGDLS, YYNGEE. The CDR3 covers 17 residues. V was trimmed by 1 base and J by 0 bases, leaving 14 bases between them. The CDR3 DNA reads TGTGCCAGCAGCGTAACAGCACAGCCCTACTCTGGAAACACCATATATTTT. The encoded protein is CASSVTAQPYSGNTIYF.

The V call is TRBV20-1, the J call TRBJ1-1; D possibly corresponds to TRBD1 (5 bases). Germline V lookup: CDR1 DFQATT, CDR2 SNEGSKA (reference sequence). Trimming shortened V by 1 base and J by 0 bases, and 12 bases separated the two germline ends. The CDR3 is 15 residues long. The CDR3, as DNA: TGCAGTGCTAGAGGGCAGGGAGCAATGAACACTGAAGCTTTCTTT. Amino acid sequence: CSARGQGAMNTEAFF.

The CDR3 protein is CASSPGQGRGAFF. DNA for the CDR3: TGTGCCAGCAGCCCTGGACAGGGAAGGGGAGCTTTCTTT. The chain carries TRBV14 and TRBJ1-1, with 8 bases fitting TRBD1. This CDR3 comprises 13 residues. In germline, CDR1 is SGHDN, CDR2 FVKESK. Trimming at V came to 4 bases and at J to 10 bases, leaving 8 bases not matched to a gene.